One and the same sample provided the 21 T cell receptor beta chains below, sequenced in a study of regulatory T cells in long-lasting Graves disease. Time point noted: persistent/refractory GD, antithyroid drugs over 5 years with positive TRAb. Researchers made the TCR library from RNA that was extracted from PBMCs. Arm-PCR of CDR3 regions and iRepertoire HTBI primers were the basis on which TCR beta libraries were built. MiXCR, applied by TCRdb to the multiplex PCR reads, yields one record per CDR3 protein. The sample carries around 450,000 distinct CDR3 sequences, roughly a fifth recorded once. Specimen: peripheral blood mononuclear cells (PBMCs), collected when the disease was refractory, from a patient treated with antithyroid drugs. These receptors came from a female donor with Graves disease.

The CDR3 region is CASSITFNSNQPQHF. The CDR3 DNA is TGTGCCAGTAGTATCACGTTCAATAGCAATCAGCCCCAGCATTTT. J is TRBJ1-5 and V is TRBV19; D not resolved. Trimming stripped 3 bases from V and 0 bases from J, with 9 bases between. This CDR3 contains 15 residues. The germline V gene encodes CDR1 LNHDA and CDR2 SQIVND (reference sequence).

The J gene is TRBJ2-3, the V gene TRBV20-1; no clear D. Trimming stripped 0 bases from V and 1 base from J, with 11 bases between. The CDR3 is 15 amino acids. CDR1 and CDR2 from the germline V gene are DFQATT and SNEGSKA (reference sequence). This CDR3 is CSARDMSGRTDTQYF. CDR3 DNA sequence: TGCAGTGCTAGAGATATGTCAGGTCGCACAGATACGCAGTATTTT.

The chain recombines TRBV7-3 with TRBJ2-2; D is possibly TRBD1 (6 bases). Germline V gives CDR1 SGHTA, CDR2 FQGTGA. Deletions cut 5 bases from V and 2 bases from J, with 15 bases between. The CDR3 length is 16 residues. This chain's CDR3 is CASSPQGRVNTGELFF. The CDR3 DNA reads as TGTGCCAGCAGCCCCCAGGGGCGCGTCAACACCGGGGAGCTGTTTTTT.

This clonotype was recorded many times. CDR3 sequence reads: CASSPVSGGIQETQYF. The CDR3 nucleotides read TGTGCCAGCAGCCCAGTTAGCGGGGGGATCCAAGAGACCCAGTACTTC. The genes are TRBV7-8 and TRBJ2-5; TRBD2 matches 10 bases. Germline V CDR1 and CDR2: SGHVS, FQNEAQ. The CDR3 contains 16 residues. V trimming: 5 bases; J trimming: 1 base; junction bases outside the gene matches: 7.

This clonotype was counted many times. This rearrangement joins TRBV5-1 to TRBJ1-4, with D tentatively TRBD1 (6 bases). The CDR3 has 16 residues. In germline, CDR1 is SGHRS, CDR2 YFSETQ. Trimming shortened V by 4 bases and J by 0 bases, and 13 bases separated the two germline ends. CDR3 sequence (DNA): TGCGCCAGCAGCGCGGGGGACATATCAACTAATGAAAAACTGTTTTTT. This translates into CASSAGDISTNEKLFF.

This clonotype was observed a handful of times. V and J are TRBV9 and TRBJ1-4; 10 bases align to TRBD1. The CDR3 loop spans 15 amino acids. V lost 6 bases and J lost 6; bases outside the gene matches: 8. The V gene's germline CDR1 is SGDLS and CDR2 YYNGEE. The CDR3 loop reads CASTLTGTGDEKLFF. As DNA, the CDR3 is TGTGCCAGCACCCTAACCGGGACAGGGGATGAAAAACTGTTTTTT.

This clonotype was observed at least ten times. The chain combines TRBV29-1 with TRBJ1-2; D is unclear. CDR3 size: 18 residues. V was pared by 4 bases and J by 0 bases, with 24 bases between. The germline V gene has CDR1 SQVTM and CDR2 ANQGSEA. The CDR3 loop is CSVGLPGNRANTNYGYTF. The CDR3 nucleotides read TGCAGCGTTGGTCTACCTGGGAACAGAGCCAATACTAACTATGGCTACACCTTC.

There are a few counts of this clonotype. The gene calls are TRBV7-2 and TRBJ2-7; D is perhaps TRBD2 (5 bases). Trimming stripped 6 bases from V and 0 bases from J, with 15 bases between. Germline V gene data show CDR1 as SGHTA and CDR2 as FQGNSA. There are 15 residues in the CDR3. CDR3 in DNA: TGTGCCAGCAGTATCCTCGGGGAAAGCTCCTACGAGCAGTACTTC. Translating gives CASSILGESSYEQYF.

The chain combines TRBV5-1 with TRBJ1-1; D unresolved. Germline lookup yields CDR1 SGHRS and CDR2 YFSETQ. V lost 1 base and J lost 6, with 10 bases in between. The CDR3 has 13 residues. CDR3 loop: CASSLSLAAEAFF. DNA of the CDR3: TGCGCCAGCAGCTTGTCCTTGGCCGCTGAAGCTTTCTTT.

Many counts were recorded for this clonotype. V and J are TRBV3-1 and TRBJ2-7, with TRBD1 as a possible D gene (5 bases). This CDR3 has 12 amino acids. The V and J ends lost 6 bases and 3 bases respectively, with 9 bases between them. CDR1 LGHDT and CDR2 YNNKEL come from the germline V gene (reference sequence). The CDR3, as DNA: TGTGCCAGCAGGGCAGACAGCTACGAGCAGTACTTC. It yields the protein CASRADSYEQYF.

Concerning this clonotype itself: Compared with germline, one end of the junction differs, possibly owing to a read error. The rearrangement links TRBV11-2 to TRBJ2-7, with 9 bases that match TRBD2. The CDR3 is 18 residues long. Per the germline V gene, CDR1 is SGHAT and CDR2 is FQNNGV. CDR3 DNA: TGTGCCAGCAGCCAAGGTCAGGTGCGGCTAGCGGGGACCTACGAGCAGTGCTTC. It codes for CASSQGQVRLAGTYEQCF.

This clonotype has only one observation. The chain links TRBV20-1 to TRBJ2-1; TRBD2 matches 9 bases. CDR3 length: 14 amino acids. Germline CDR1 reads DFQATT; CDR2 reads SNEGSKA (reference sequence). The V and J ends lost 1 base and 7 bases, in that order; junction bases with no gene match: 5. CDR3 sequence: CSARVSGGLNEQFF. CDR3 bases: TGCAGTGCTAGAGTTAGCGGGGGTCTGAATGAGCAGTTCTTC.

The chain couples TRBV15 to TRBJ2-2; D not certain. From germline, CDR1 is LNHNV and CDR2 YYDKDF (reference sequence). The CDR3 extends over 15 amino acids. V gave up 0 bases and J gave up 8 bases, with 13 bases separating them. This CDR3 is CATSRDVPPGGELFF. CDR3 DNA: TGTGCCACCAGCAGAGATGTGCCTCCGGGTGGGGAGCTGTTTTTT.

This clonotype was counted a few times. The chain joins TRBV5-4 to TRBJ2-5, with 8 nucleotides matching TRBD2. V trimming: 1 base; J trimming: 1 base; junction bases outside the gene matches: 3. Germline CDR1 is SGHNT and CDR2 is YYREEE (reference sequence). The CDR3 has 15 residues. The CDR3 here is CASSLTSGTQETQYF. In DNA, the CDR3 is TGTGCCAGCAGCTTGACTAGCGGTACCCAAGAGACCCAGTACTTC. Full variable domain (outside the CDR3, taken from reference TRBV5-4 and TRBJ2-5): ETGVTQSPTHLIKTRGQQVTLRCSSQSGHNTVSWYQQALGQGPQFIFQYYREEENGRGNFPPRFSGLQFPNYSSELNVNALELDDSALYLCASSLTSGTQETQYFGPGTRLLVL.

This clonotype was detected only a few times. V gene TRBV6-5 combines with J gene TRBJ1-2; no clear D gene. Germline loops: CDR1 MNHEY, CDR2 SVGAGI. There are 13 residues in the CDR3. V lost 0 bases, J lost 4 bases, and 6 bases lay in between. The CDR3, as DNA: TGTGCCAGCAGTTACTCAGAGATCTATGGCTACACCTTC. It codes for CASSYSEIYGYTF.

Ten or more counts support this clonotype. The V call is TRBV28, the J call TRBJ2-5, with 11 bases identical to TRBD1. Germline V gene data show CDR1 as MDHEN and CDR2 as SYDVKM. CDR3 length: 15 residues. The junction had 9 bases not matched to a gene; V was cut back by 7 bases and J by 5 bases. This CDR3 reads CASTPGQGGRETQYF. The CDR3 DNA is TGTGCCAGCACCCCGGGACAGGGGGGGAGGGAGACCCAGTACTTC.

This clonotype was detected many times. V and J are TRBV12-3 or TRBV12-4 and TRBJ2-1; TRBD2 aligns across 12 bases. V was pared by 6 bases and J by 4 bases, with 4 bases of the junction left unmatched. The CDR3 extends over 15 amino acids. The CDR3 region has the DNA TGTGCCAGCAGCCCCGGACTAGCGGGGTACAATGAGCAGTTCTTC. Residues: CASSPGLAGYNEQFF.

The chain has TRBV6-2 or TRBV6-3 and TRBJ2-3; 10 bases agree with TRBD2. Germline CDR1 MNHEY, CDR2 SVGEGT. Unmatched junction bases numbered 5, after V lost 4 bases and J lost 4 bases. The CDR3 extends over 15 amino acids. The DNA of the CDR3 is TGTGCCAGCAGTTTTAGCGGGGGGTTGTCAGATACGCAGTATTTT. Translating gives CASSFSGGLSDTQYF.

This clonotype was seen ten or more times. The chain recombines TRBV20-1 with TRBJ2-7, with 10 bases identical to TRBD1. This CDR3 is 15 amino acids long. Germline trimming cut 6 bases from V and 6 bases from J; bases unmatched to any gene: 14. Germline assignment: CDR1 DFQATT and CDR2 SNEGSKA (reference sequence). The CDR3 DNA reads as TGCAGTGCCCAAGACCGGGACAGGGGATTTGTCGAGCAGTACTTC. This encodes CSAQDRDRGFVEQYF.

This chain uses TRBV18 with TRBJ2-7; tentatively, D is TRBD2 (6 bases). This CDR3 contains 15 residues. Germline V gene data show CDR1 as KGHSH and CDR2 as LQKENI. The V gene lost 2 bases and the J gene lost 4 bases, with 15 bases spanning the gap. CDR3 loop: CASSPEGLPLYEQYF. The CDR3 bases are TGTGCCAGCTCACCAGAGGGACTCCCACTTTACGAGCAGTACTTC.

This clonotype appeared a few times. The chain couples TRBV11-2 to TRBJ1-1; no clear D. V was pared by 2 bases and J by 5 bases, with 9 bases between. The germline V gene encodes CDR1 SGHAT and CDR2 FQNNGV. The CDR3 has 13 amino acids. The CDR3 loop reads CASSLFQRTEAFF. For the CDR3, the DNA is TGTGCCAGCAGCTTATTCCAGAGGACTGAAGCTTTCTTT.